This T cell receptor (beta chain) was observed in a study of cytomegalovirus exposure and HLA in healthy donors. This CDR3 region has 13 residues. Trimming took off 3 bases at V and 3 bases at J, with 8 bases between the two ends. From germline, CDR1 is SGHVS and CDR2 FQNEAQ. This clone was counted only a few times. The PCR ran on 60 Vbeta and 13 Jbeta primers. Generated by immunoSEQ multiplex PCR, the TCRdb table keeps only in-frame clones and is missing some. Of 150,000 to 250,000 clones listed, 60% to 85% are singletons. This clonotype originated in a girl aged 5-17 years in good health and CMV-seropositive. This chain uses TRBV7-8 with TRBJ1-2; a weak D match, TRBD1 (5 bases). Material: PBMCs. The CDR3 nucleotides are TGTGCCAGCAGCTTTCGGGGGGACTATGGCTACACCTTC. Its translation: CASSFRGDYGYTF.